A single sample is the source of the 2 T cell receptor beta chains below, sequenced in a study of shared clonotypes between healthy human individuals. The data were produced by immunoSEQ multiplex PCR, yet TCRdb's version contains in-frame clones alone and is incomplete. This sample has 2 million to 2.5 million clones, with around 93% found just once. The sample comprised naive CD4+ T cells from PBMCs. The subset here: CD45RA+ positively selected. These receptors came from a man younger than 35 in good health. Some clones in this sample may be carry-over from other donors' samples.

CDR3 in amino acids: CASSLGTTDTEAFF. The CDR3 DNA reads TGCGCCAGCAGCTTGGGGACCACAGACACTGAAGCTTTCTTT. The gene calls are TRBV5-1 and TRBJ1-1; D call uncertain. Looked up from germline, CDR1 is SGHRS and CDR2 is YFSETQ. The length of the CDR3 is 14 residues. V lost 0 bases, J lost 3 bases, and 9 bases lay in between.

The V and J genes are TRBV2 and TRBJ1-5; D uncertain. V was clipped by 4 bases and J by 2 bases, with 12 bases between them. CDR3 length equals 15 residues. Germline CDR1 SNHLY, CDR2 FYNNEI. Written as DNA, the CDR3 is TGTGCCAGCAGTGTTGAGGGTTTTGGCAATCAGCCCCAGCATTTT. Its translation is CASSVEGFGNQPQHF.